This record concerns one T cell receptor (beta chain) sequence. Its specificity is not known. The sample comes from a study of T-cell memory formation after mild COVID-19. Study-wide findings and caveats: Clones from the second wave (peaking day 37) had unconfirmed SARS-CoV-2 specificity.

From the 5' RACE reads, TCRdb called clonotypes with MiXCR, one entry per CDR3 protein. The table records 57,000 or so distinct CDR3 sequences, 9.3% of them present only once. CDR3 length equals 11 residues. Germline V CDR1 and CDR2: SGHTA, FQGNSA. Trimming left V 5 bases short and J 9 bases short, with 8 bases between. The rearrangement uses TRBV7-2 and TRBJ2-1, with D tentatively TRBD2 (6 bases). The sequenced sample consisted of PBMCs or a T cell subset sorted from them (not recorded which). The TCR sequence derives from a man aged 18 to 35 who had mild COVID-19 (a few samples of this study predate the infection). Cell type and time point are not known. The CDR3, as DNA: TGTGCCAGCAGCCAGACTAGTGAGCAGTTCTTC. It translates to CASSQTSEQFF.